This T cell receptor (beta chain) was sequenced during a study of T cell changes during pregnancy in multiple sclerosis. Repertoires were generated with immunoSEQ multiplex PCR, while TCRdb's copy carries only in-frame clones and drops some. The repertoire has 70,000 or so clones, 91% of them found once; the top ten carry less than 0.85%. Germline CDR1 and CDR2: MNHNS and SASEGT. CDR3 length: 16 residues. The ends were cut back, 1 base at V and 0 bases at J, with 12 bases in the middle. This chain uses TRBV6-1 with TRBJ1-2; D is unclear. This clonotype was obtained from a female donor in good health, enrolled as a control in a pregnancy study. The sequenced sample was peripheral blood, obtained in the third trimester of pregnancy. The CDR3 loop reads CASSEVDGKSNYGYTF. The CDR3 DNA is TGTGCCAGCAGTGAAGTGGACGGGAAATCTAACTATGGCTACACCTTC.